Listed below are T cell receptor beta chains from one sample, sequenced in a study of early T cells in non-severe SARS-CoV-2 infection. One entry per CDR3 protein, called by TCRdb with MiXCR from the 5' RACE reads. The sample includes around 62,000 distinct CDR3 sequences, approximately 13% seen only once; the top ten take under 4%. The sample was whole blood. Every receptor here comes from an adult who was a healthcare worker with PCR-confirmed SARS-CoV-2 infection or an uninfected control (not recorded which). Each CDR3 is given with its conserved first and last residue. D genes are given only for firm matches. Only part of the rows carry a size: once, few, many, or a class if the clone is expanded.

len: 12
d_gene: -
v_gene: TRBV20-1
j_gene: TRBJ2-1
abundance: many
CDR3nt: TGCAGTGCTAGAGTAGGCAGCAATGAGCAGTTCTTC
CDR3aa: CSARVGSNEQFF

len: 15
d_gene: -
v_gene: TRBV27
j_gene: TRBJ2-2
abundance: many
CDR3nt: TGTGCCAGCAGTCCCTACGTGTCGAACACCGGGGAGCTGTTTTTT
CDR3aa: CASSPYVSNTGELFF

len: 11
d_gene: -
v_gene: TRBV20-1
j_gene: TRBJ2-5
abundance: -
CDR3nt: TGCAGTGAGATGTACCAAGAGACCCAGTACTTC
CDR3aa: CSEMYQETQYF

len: 16
d_gene: -
v_gene: TRBV4-1
j_gene: TRBJ2-1
abundance: many
CDR3nt: TGCGCCAGCAGCCAAGGCCTCAGGGGTTCGAAGAATGAGCAGTTCTTC
CDR3aa: CASSQGLRGSKNEQFF

len: 16
d_gene: -
v_gene: TRBV11-2
j_gene: TRBJ2-6
abundance: -
CDR3nt: TGTGCCAGCACCCGGACCGGACCCGCGGGGGCCAACGTCCTGACTTTC
CDR3aa: CASTRTGPAGANVLTF

len: 12
d_gene: -
v_gene: TRBV30
j_gene: TRBJ1-2
abundance: few
CDR3nt: TGTGCCTGGAGAGTATGGACCCATGGCTACACCTTC
CDR3aa: CAWRVWTHGYTF

len: 14
d_gene: -
v_gene: TRBV7-8
j_gene: TRBJ2-4
abundance: few
CDR3nt: TGTGCCAGCAGCTTACCCACGACTTCGGGCATTCAGTACTTC
CDR3aa: CASSLPTTSGIQYF

len: 16
d_gene: TRBD1
v_gene: TRBV5-1
j_gene: TRBJ2-2
abundance: -
CDR3nt: TGCGCCAGCAGCCTGGAGGGGACAGGGGGCACCGGGGAGCTGTTTTTT
CDR3aa: CASSLEGTGGTGELFF

len: 13
d_gene: -
v_gene: TRBV12-5
j_gene: TRBJ1-3
abundance: many
CDR3nt: TGTGCTAGTGGTCAACGACCGGGAAACACCATATATTTT
CDR3aa: CASGQRPGNTIYF

len: 14
d_gene: -
v_gene: TRBV27
j_gene: TRBJ1-5
abundance: few
CDR3nt: TGTGCCAGCAGTGCAGGGGATGGCAATCAGCCCCAGCATTTT
CDR3aa: CASSAGDGNQPQHF

len: 15
d_gene: -
v_gene: TRBV7-6
j_gene: TRBJ1-4
abundance: -
CDR3nt: TGTGCCAGCAGCTTTGAGCGAGCGGGTAATGAAAAACTGTTTTTT
CDR3aa: CASSFERAGNEKLFF

len: 17
d_gene: TRBD2
v_gene: TRBV3-1
j_gene: TRBJ2-2
abundance: -
CDR3nt: TGTGCCAGCAGCCAAAAGGCCCGACTAGCTAGCGCCGGGGAGCTGTTTTTT
CDR3aa: CASSQKARLASAGELFF

len: 17
d_gene: -
v_gene: TRBV7-3
j_gene: TRBJ2-1
abundance: many
CDR3nt: TGTGCCAGCAGCTTAATCGGGCCCGGGACGGATTACAATGAGCAGTTCTTC
CDR3aa: CASSLIGPGTDYNEQFF

len: 12
d_gene: TRBD1
v_gene: TRBV29-1
j_gene: TRBJ1-2
abundance: -
CDR3nt: TGCAGCTTCGGACAGGGGGACTATGGCTACACCTTC
CDR3aa: CSFGQGDYGYTF

len: 14
d_gene: -
v_gene: TRBV7-2
j_gene: TRBJ1-5
abundance: many
CDR3nt: TGTGCCAGCAGCTTTGAAGGGTCAAATCAGCCCCAGCATTTT
CDR3aa: CASSFEGSNQPQHF

len: 15
d_gene: -
v_gene: TRBV7-2
j_gene: TRBJ1-5
abundance: few
CDR3nt: TGTGCCAGCAGCTTAGGGGCCAGGGAGAGTCAGCCCCAGCATTTT
CDR3aa: CASSLGARESQPQHF

len: 14
d_gene: TRBD2
v_gene: TRBV20-1
j_gene: TRBJ2-3
abundance: -
CDR3nt: TGCAGTGCAAAAGCGGGAGTTTTCGCAGATACGCAGTATTTT
CDR3aa: CSAKAGVFADTQYF

len: 15
d_gene: -
v_gene: TRBV5-1
j_gene: TRBJ2-3
abundance: -
CDR3nt: TGCGCCAGCAGCCCAGCTTCGCCATCCTCGGATACGCAGTATTTT
CDR3aa: CASSPASPSSDTQYF

len: 16
d_gene: -
v_gene: TRBV6-1
j_gene: TRBJ1-2
abundance: -
CDR3nt: TGTGCCAGCAATGAAGCAGTGGGGGGCACTAACTATGGCTACACCTTC
CDR3aa: CASNEAVGGTNYGYTF

len: 14
d_gene: -
v_gene: TRBV5-1
j_gene: TRBJ1-1
abundance: -
CDR3nt: TGCGCCAGCAGCTTCCGACAGATCAACACTGAAGCTTTCTTT
CDR3aa: CASSFRQINTEAFF

len: 14
d_gene: -
v_gene: TRBV5-6
j_gene: TRBJ2-1
abundance: many
CDR3nt: TGTGCCAGCAGCTTGGTAGGTGGGTACAATGAGCAGTTCTTC
CDR3aa: CASSLVGGYNEQFF

len: 16
d_gene: TRBD2
v_gene: TRBV5-1
j_gene: TRBJ2-1
abundance: many
CDR3nt: TGCGCCAGCAGCTTCGTCAAGGGACTAGCGGTAAATGAGCAGTTCTTC
CDR3aa: CASSFVKGLAVNEQFF

len: 16
d_gene: -
v_gene: TRBV20-1
j_gene: TRBJ1-1
abundance: medium-sized
CDR3nt: TGCAGTGCTACTAAGACAGGTGTCAAGGGTGACACTGAAGCTTTCTTT
CDR3aa: CSATKTGVKGDTEAFF

len: 13
d_gene: -
v_gene: TRBV28
j_gene: TRBJ1-5
abundance: many
CDR3nt: TGTGCCAGCAGTTTGAGGGAGGGTCAGCCCCAGCATTTT
CDR3aa: CASSLREGQPQHF

len: 16
d_gene: TRBD2
v_gene: TRBV11-2
j_gene: TRBJ2-5
abundance: few
CDR3nt: TGTGCCAGCAGCTTAGCTAGCGGGAGTTACCAAGAGACCCAGTACTTC
CDR3aa: CASSLASGSYQETQYF

len: 16
d_gene: -
v_gene: TRBV4-2
j_gene: TRBJ1-5
abundance: few
CDR3nt: TGTGCCAGCAGCCAGGCGCTCCCCGGTGGCAATCAGCCCCAGCATTTT
CDR3aa: CASSQALPGGNQPQHF

len: 16
d_gene: TRBD2
v_gene: TRBV20-1
j_gene: TRBJ2-3
abundance: -
CDR3nt: TGCAGTGCTAGAGAACCGCTAGCGGGGGACACAGATACGCAGTATTTT
CDR3aa: CSAREPLAGDTDTQYF

len: 13
d_gene: -
v_gene: TRBV9
j_gene: TRBJ2-2
abundance: few
CDR3nt: TGTGCCAGCAGCGTAGGAAGGACCGGGGAGCTGTTTTTT
CDR3aa: CASSVGRTGELFF

len: 14
d_gene: -
v_gene: TRBV11-1
j_gene: TRBJ1-1
abundance: -
CDR3nt: TGTGCCAGCAGCTTAAGCTCCTTGGGCACTGAAGCTTTCTTT
CDR3aa: CASSLSSLGTEAFF

len: 13
d_gene: TRBD1
v_gene: TRBV5-1
j_gene: TRBJ2-1
abundance: many
CDR3nt: TGCGCCAGCAGCCCCCCGGTGGCGGACAGGGAGCACTTC
CDR3aa: CASSPPVADREHF

len: 14
d_gene: TRBD2
v_gene: TRBV27
j_gene: TRBJ2-1
abundance: -
CDR3nt: TGTGCCAGCCGGGACTACCAAACCTACAATGAGCAGTTCTTC
CDR3aa: CASRDYQTYNEQFF

len: 14
d_gene: TRBD1
v_gene: TRBV29-1
j_gene: TRBJ1-1
abundance: few
CDR3nt: TGCAGCGGTGGGACAGGGGGCCTGAACACTGAAGCTTTCTTT
CDR3aa: CSGGTGGLNTEAFF

len: 14
d_gene: -
v_gene: TRBV6-1
j_gene: TRBJ2-5
abundance: -
CDR3nt: TGTGCCAGCATTGGGTCACGTATCCAAGAGACCCAGTACTTC
CDR3aa: CASIGSRIQETQYF

len: 14
d_gene: -
v_gene: TRBV12-3/TRBV12-4
j_gene: TRBJ1-2
abundance: many
CDR3nt: TGTGCCAGCAGTTTCCAGGGGCTCAACTATGGCTACACCTTC
CDR3aa: CASSFQGLNYGYTF

len: 11
d_gene: -
v_gene: TRBV29-1
j_gene: TRBJ1-1
abundance: few
CDR3nt: TGCAGCGTTGACGCAGGGACTGAAGCTTTCTTT
CDR3aa: CSVDAGTEAFF

len: 11
d_gene: TRBD2
v_gene: TRBV3-1
j_gene: TRBJ2-3
abundance: few
CDR3nt: TGTGCCAGCAGTCCCGGGGACTATTGGTATTTT
CDR3aa: CASSPGDYWYF

len: 15
d_gene: -
v_gene: TRBV21-1
j_gene: TRBJ2-7
abundance: many
CDR3nt: TGTGCCACCTCCCACATGGGACAGGGGGATAGCGAGCAGTACTTC
CDR3aa: CATSHMGQGDSEQYF

len: 14
d_gene: -
v_gene: TRBV7-2
j_gene: TRBJ2-3
abundance: many
CDR3nt: TGTGCCAGCAGCCCGTACTACAGGGCGGATACGCAGTATTTT
CDR3aa: CASSPYYRADTQYF

len: 14
d_gene: -
v_gene: TRBV28
j_gene: TRBJ2-3
abundance: many
CDR3nt: TGTGCCAGCAGCCCTAGGGACAGCACAGATACGCAGTATTTT
CDR3aa: CASSPRDSTDTQYF

len: 14
d_gene: -
v_gene: TRBV5-6
j_gene: TRBJ2-7
abundance: few
CDR3nt: TGTGCCAGCAGCTTGGGAAGCAGTTCCTACGAGCAGTACTTC
CDR3aa: CASSLGSSSYEQYF

len: 15
d_gene: -
v_gene: TRBV5-1
j_gene: TRBJ2-1
abundance: many
CDR3nt: TGCGCCAGCGCCCCAGGCGGGACCGACTTCAATGAGCAGTTCTTC
CDR3aa: CASAPGGTDFNEQFF

len: 14
d_gene: TRBD1
v_gene: TRBV29-1
j_gene: TRBJ2-3
abundance: many
CDR3nt: TGCAGCGTTGAAAGACAGGGAAACACAGATACGCAGTATTTT
CDR3aa: CSVERQGNTDTQYF

len: 14
d_gene: -
v_gene: TRBV29-1
j_gene: TRBJ2-3
abundance: few
CDR3nt: TGCAGCTTTTCGGGGCGGGAAGGGACAGATACGCAGTATTTT
CDR3aa: CSFSGREGTDTQYF

len: 16
d_gene: -
v_gene: TRBV29-1
j_gene: TRBJ2-3
abundance: many
CDR3nt: TGCAGCGCCCATGGGGTACAACCCCTAGGCACAGATACGCAGTATTTT
CDR3aa: CSAHGVQPLGTDTQYF

len: 12
d_gene: -
v_gene: TRBV20-1
j_gene: TRBJ1-2
abundance: -
CDR3nt: TGCAGTGCTACCGACAGTTCATATGGCTACACCTTC
CDR3aa: CSATDSSYGYTF